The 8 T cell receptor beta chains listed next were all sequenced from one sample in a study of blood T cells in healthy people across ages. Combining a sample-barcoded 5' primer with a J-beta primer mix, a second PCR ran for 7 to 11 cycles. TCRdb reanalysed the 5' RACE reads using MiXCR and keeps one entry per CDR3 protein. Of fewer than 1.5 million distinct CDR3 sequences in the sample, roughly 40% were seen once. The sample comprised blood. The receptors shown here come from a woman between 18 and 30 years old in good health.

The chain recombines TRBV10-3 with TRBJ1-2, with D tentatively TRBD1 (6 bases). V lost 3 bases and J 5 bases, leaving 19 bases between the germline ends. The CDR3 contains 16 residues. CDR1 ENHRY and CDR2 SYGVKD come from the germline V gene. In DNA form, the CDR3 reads TGTGCCATCAGTGATAATAGGGCAGGGGCCGGGTATGGCTACACCTTC. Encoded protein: CAISDNRAGAGYGYTF.

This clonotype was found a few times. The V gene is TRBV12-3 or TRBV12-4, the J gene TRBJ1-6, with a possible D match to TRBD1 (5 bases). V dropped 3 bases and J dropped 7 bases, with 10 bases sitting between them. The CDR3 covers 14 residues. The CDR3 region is CASSLIGVNSPLHF. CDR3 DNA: TGTGCCAGCAGTTTGATAGGGGTAAATTCACCCCTCCACTTT.

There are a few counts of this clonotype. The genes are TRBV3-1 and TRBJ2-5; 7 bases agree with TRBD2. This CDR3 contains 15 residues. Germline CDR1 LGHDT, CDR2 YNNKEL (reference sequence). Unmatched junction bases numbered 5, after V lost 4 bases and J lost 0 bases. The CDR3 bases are TGTGCCAGCAGCCCTGGGACTACCAACCAAGAGACCCAGTACTTC. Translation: CASSPGTTNQETQYF.

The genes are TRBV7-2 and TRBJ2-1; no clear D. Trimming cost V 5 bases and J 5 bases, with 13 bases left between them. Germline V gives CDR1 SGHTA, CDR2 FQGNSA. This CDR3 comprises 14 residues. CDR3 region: CASSLRPNDNEQFF. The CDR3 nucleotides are TGTGCCAGCAGCCTCCGTCCCAACGACAATGAGCAGTTCTTC.

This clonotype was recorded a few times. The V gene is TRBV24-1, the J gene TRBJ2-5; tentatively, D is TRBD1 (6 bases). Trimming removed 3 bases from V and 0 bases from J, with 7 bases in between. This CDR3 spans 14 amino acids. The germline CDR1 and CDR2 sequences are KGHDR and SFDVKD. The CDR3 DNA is TGTGCCACCAGTGATACAGGGTACCAAGAGACCCAGTACTTC. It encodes CATSDTGYQETQYF.

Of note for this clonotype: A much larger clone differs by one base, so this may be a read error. CDR3 amino acids: CASSFRAEGNEQYF. CDR3 DNA: TGTGCCAGCAGCTTCCGGGCCGAGGGGAATGAGCAGTACTTC. The chain uses TRBV7-8 and TRBJ2-7, with D perhaps being TRBD1 or TRBD2 (5 bases each). Germline loops: CDR1 SGHVS, CDR2 FQNEAQ. V gave up 3 bases and J gave up 7 bases, with 16 bases separating them. The CDR3 extends over 14 amino acids. Using reference TRBV7-8 and TRBJ2-7 for the parts outside the CDR3, the full variable domain is GAGVSQSPRYKVAKRGQDVALRCDPISGHVSLFWYQQALGQGPEFLTYFQNEAQLDKSGLPSDRFFAERPEGSVSTLKIQRTQQEDSAVYLCASSFRAEGNEQYFGPGTRLTVT.

Written as DNA, the CDR3 is TGTGCCAGCAGCTTAGGTCGACTAGTAACGGATACGCAGTATTTT. Protein sequence: CASSLGRLVTDTQYF. The chain combines TRBV7-9 with TRBJ2-3; D is perhaps TRBD2 (6 bases). The V gene lost 1 base and the J gene lost 6 bases, with 14 bases spanning the gap. The CDR3 contains 15 residues. In germline, CDR1 is SEHNR, CDR2 FQNEAQ (reference sequence).

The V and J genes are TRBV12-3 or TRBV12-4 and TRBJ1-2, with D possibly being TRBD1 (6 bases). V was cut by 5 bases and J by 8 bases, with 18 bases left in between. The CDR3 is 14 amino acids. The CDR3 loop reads CASSGVGGATGYTF. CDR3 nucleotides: TGTGCCAGCAGTGGCGTGGGGGGGGCGACCGGCTACACCTTC.